Listed below are T cell receptor beta chains from one sample, sequenced in a study of post-analysis software for immune sequencing data. Via MiXCR, TCRdb re-called the PCR reads, giving one row per CDR3 protein. The repertoire holds over 150,000 distinct CDR3 sequences, with around 28% as singletons. The specimen sequenced was blood. The receptors were gathered from a girl between 5 and 17 years old with multiple sclerosis. CDR3s leave out the opening cysteine and the closing phenylalanine or tryptophan. A D gene is named only where the DNA matches it firmly.

j_call v_call d_call cdr3_aa
TRBJ2-2 TRBV7-2 NA ASSSQIGQEGGELF
NA TRBV4-1 TRBD1 ASSQPSGQGKETQY
TRBJ1-6 TRBV12-3/TRBV12-4 TRBD1 ASSPGQGYSPLH
TRBJ2-5 TRBV3-1 TRBD2 ASTPLGGRETQY
TRBJ1-2 TRBV11-2 NA ASSRSSYGYT
TRBJ1-2 TRBV12-3/TRBV12-4 NA ASSLGWGGYT
TRBJ1-1 TRBV4-1 TRBD1 ASSQPKTGDHTEAF
TRBJ2-7 TRBV15 NA ATSRDLFGSGSSYEQY
TRBJ2-7 TRBV4-1 NA ASSQDVGRYGEQY
TRBJ1-2 TRBV10-3 NA ATGPGQRSYGYT
TRBJ2-3 TRBV10-1 NA ASSAGLDTQY
TRBJ2-5 TRBV3-1 NA ASSQRPQETQY
TRBJ1-2 TRBV12-3/TRBV12-4 NA ASSLNIAAGYT
NA TRBV25-1 TRBD1 ASRTGVGEQY
TRBJ2-7 TRBV29-1 NA SVEVGRYEQY
TRBJ2-3 TRBV13 TRBD1 ASSWATGDSTDTQY
TRBJ2-1 TRBV5-1 TRBD2 ASSLVIAGVNEQF
TRBJ2-5 TRBV6-6 TRBD2 ASSYPGASGTATQY
TRBJ2-1 TRBV11-1 NA ASSLNFGSRGYNEQF
TRBJ1-6 TRBV5-5 NA ASSFGPSSYNSPLH
TRBJ2-5 TRBV12-3/TRBV12-4 NA ASSSSFTRAGGNEQY
TRBJ1-1 TRBV10-3 NA AISDGGENTEAF
TRBJ1-2 TRBV12-3/TRBV12-4 NA ASSPPNRDLGGYT
TRBJ1-4 TRBV5-6 NA ASSLGPRGVENEKPF
TRBJ2-7 TRBV12-3/TRBV12-4 NA ASSHSTGGPYEQY
TRBJ1-2 TRBV29-1 TRBD1 SVGGPTTGGAGSGYT
TRBJ1-4 TRBV5-1 NA ASSLGQEGLEKLF
TRBJ2-5 TRBV20-1 TRBD2 SARRTPAGVSETQY
TRBJ1-2 TRBV4-1 NA ASSQDRGSNYGYT
TRBJ2-1 TRBV9 NA ASSVSGVSYNAQF